This T cell receptor (beta chain) was captured by sequencing in a study of identical twins. The V and J ends lost 6 bases and 10 bases respectively, with 19 bases between them. The CDR3 consists of 14 residues. The germline gives CDR1 SNHLY, CDR2 FYNNEI. TCRdb reprocessed the 5' RACE reads via MiXCR and lists one record per CDR3 protein. The sample has 750,000 to 950,000 distinct CDR3 sequences, around an eighth seen once; the top ten hold about 1.5%. The table lists this clonotype with a few counts. Healthy Caucasians alone served as donors. The same data also went into a second study, on yellow fever vaccine responses in identical twins.

The sequencing input was PBMCs. The chain uses TRBV2 and TRBJ2-1; TRBD1 might be the D (6 bases). This receptor was taken from a woman aged 18-29 years in good health. The CDR3 loop is CASSVQGWAGEQFF. CDR3 in DNA: TGTGCCAGCAGCGTACAGGGTTGGGCTGGGGAGCAGTTCTTC. The full variable domain, completed using reference TRBV2 and TRBJ2-1, is EPEVTQTPSHQVTQMGQEVILRCVPISNHLYFYWYRQILGQKVEFLVSFYNNEISEKSEIFDDQFSVERPDGSNFTLKIRSTKLEDSAMYFCASSVQGWAGEQFFGPGTRLTVL.